These 23 T cell receptor beta chains were all obtained from the same sample, sequenced in a study of blood T cell repertoires in COVID-19. Libraries were prepared by immunoSEQ multiplex PCR; TCRdb keeps only in-frame clonotypes and omits some of them. Of 100,000 to 120,000 clones detected, about 85% appear once; the ten largest clones hold 1.5% to 1.8%. The specimen sequenced was peripheral blood. These receptors were taken from a man in his fifties or sixties with acute or convalescent COVID-19.

The chain links TRBV15 to TRBJ2-7; TRBD2 matches 9 bases. This CDR3 is 17 amino acids long. V lost 1 base and J lost 0; bases outside the gene matches: 7. Germline V gives CDR1 LNHNV, CDR2 YYDKDF (reference sequence). The CDR3 is CATSRGEAGGSSYEQYF. CDR3 DNA: TGTGCCACCAGCAGAGGGGAAGCGGGGGGAAGCTCCTACGAGCAGTACTTC. Supplemented by reference TRBV15 and TRBJ2-7, the full variable domain reads DAMVIQNPRYQVTQFGKPVTLSCSQTLNHNVMYWYQQKSSQAPKLLFHYYDKDFNNEADTPDNFQSRRPNTSFCFLDIRSPGLGDTAMYLCATSRGEAGGSSYEQYFGPGTRLTVT.

The V and J genes are TRBV5-6 and TRBJ1-5; 8 bases match TRBD1. CDR3 size: 15 residues. Germline CDR1 reads SGHDT; CDR2 reads YYEEEE. Trimming cost V 6 bases and J 3 bases; bases outside gene matches: 8. CDR3 in amino acids: CASTPWGQVNQPQHF. CDR3 nucleotides: TGTGCCAGCACCCCATGGGGACAGGTCAATCAGCCCCAGCATTTT.

The chain carries TRBV5-4 and TRBJ1-6, with D uncertain. Germline lookup yields CDR1 SGHNT and CDR2 YYREEE (reference sequence). With 4 bases removed from V and 7 bases from J, the gap between germline ends came to 12 bases. This CDR3 has 14 residues. CDR3 bases: TGTGCCAGCAGCGGCGAGGATTACAATTCACCCCTCCACTTT. Protein sequence: CASSGEDYNSPLHF.

This chain joins TRBV7-2 and TRBJ1-1, with TRBD1 matching 7 bases. Germline trimming cut 3 bases from V and 4 bases from J; bases unmatched to any gene: 5. Per germline, CDR1 SGHTA and CDR2 FQGNSA. The CDR3 is made up of 14 amino acids. The CDR3 sequence is CASSFTTGITEAFF. As DNA, the CDR3 is TGTGCCAGCAGCTTTACGACAGGGATCACTGAAGCTTTCTTT.

The chain carries TRBV7-6 and TRBJ1-1; D is unclear. Germline CDR1 SGHVS, CDR2 FNYEAQ. Trimming pared 0 bases from V and 4 bases from J, leaving 6 bases between. CDR3 length equals 13 residues. In nucleotides, the CDR3 is TGTGCCAGCAGCTTAGCGTTACTCACTGAAGCTTTCTTT. Protein sequence: CASSLALLTEAFF.

The rearrangement uses TRBV6-1 and TRBJ1-1, with D possibly matching TRBD1 (6 bases). The CDR3 length is 17 residues. V lost 4 bases and J lost 2, with 20 bases in between. Germline V gene lookup returns CDR1 MNHNS and CDR2 SASEGT. In DNA, the CDR3 is TGTGCCAGCAGTGCGCCGCTTTACAGGGTAACTAACACTGAAGCTTTCTTT. Translating it yields CASSAPLYRVTNTEAFF.

The CDR3 DNA reads as TGCGCCAGCAGCTTCGACAGGGGAGGAAAACTGTTTTTT. Translating it yields CASSFDRGGKLFF. The chain carries TRBV5-1 and TRBJ1-4, with 8 bases aligning to TRBD1. J lost 10 bases, V lost 2 bases, and 4 bases had no gene match. The CDR3 consists of 13 residues. Germline CDR1 is SGHRS and CDR2 is YFSETQ.

The chain links TRBV6-1 to TRBJ1-3, with 8 positions matching TRBD1. The CDR3 loop spans 18 amino acids. The V gene's germline CDR1 is MNHNS and CDR2 SASEGT. The junction had 15 bases not matched to a gene; V was cut back by 2 bases and J by 6 bases. The CDR3 DNA is TGTGCCAGCAGTGAACTTGGGCGGACAGGGTTTTCCCCAAACACCATATATTTT. Translation gives CASSELGRTGFSPNTIYF.

This chain links TRBV24-1 with TRBJ2-3; 11 nucleotides align to TRBD1. The germline V gene encodes CDR1 KGHDR and CDR2 SFDVKD. V was clipped by 0 bases and J by 1 base; unmatched bases: 2. This CDR3 spans 17 amino acids. For the CDR3, the DNA is TGTGCCACCAGTGATTTGCAGGGACAGGGGGGCACAGATACGCAGTATTTT. It is translated as CATSDLQGQGGTDTQYF.

The V call is TRBV6-1, the J call TRBJ1-2, with 8 bases that match TRBD1. Germline V CDR1 and CDR2: MNHNS, SASEGT. V lost 1 base and J lost 6; bases outside the gene matches: 4. This CDR3 has 14 residues. CDR3 residues: CASSEGTGWDGYTF. CDR3 coding DNA: TGTGCCAGCAGTGAAGGGACAGGGTGGGATGGCTACACCTTC.

The chain has TRBV11-2 and TRBJ2-5; TRBD2 agrees at 14 bases. Per the germline V gene, CDR1 is SGHAT and CDR2 is FQNNGV. The ends lost 1 base at V and 4 bases at J; junction bases unmatched: 5. The CDR3 is made up of 17 amino acids. The DNA for the CDR3 is TGTGCCAGCAGCTTAGGACTAGCGGGGGGGCAGGGAGAGACCCAGTACTTC. Translated, it gives CASSLGLAGGQGETQYF. The full variable domain, rest sourced from reference TRBV11-2 and TRBJ2-5, is EAGVAQSPRYKIIEKRQSVAFWCNPISGHATLYWYQQILGQGPKLLIQFQNNGVVDDSQLPKDRFSAERLKGVDSTLKIQPAKLEDSAVYLCASSLGLAGGQGETQYFGPGTRLLVL.

This chain uses TRBV11-3 with TRBJ2-3; D gene unclear. The CDR3 sequence is 16 residues long. Germline V gene sequence: CDR1 SGHNT, CDR2 YENEEA. V lost 5 bases, J lost 0 bases, and 15 bases lay in between. The CDR3 region has the DNA TGTGCCAGCAGCCCAGAATACCGAGGTAGCACAGATACGCAGTATTTT. Encoded protein: CASSPEYRGSTDTQYF.

This clone was seen a handful of times. This sequence joins TRBV3-1 (or the pseudogene TRBV3-2) and TRBJ1-1; 10 nucleotides align to TRBD1. The germline V gene encodes CDR1 LGHDT and CDR2 YNNKEL (reference sequence). The trim removed 4 bases at V and 4 bases at J, leaving 12 bases unmatched. CDR3 size: 17 residues. The CDR3 loop is CASSLSGTGDRGTEAFF. CDR3 DNA: TGTGCCAGCAGCCTCTCCGGGACAGGGGATCGGGGCACTGAAGCTTTCTTT.

This clone was seen a few times. The V and J genes are TRBV7-2 and TRBJ1-2; weak D call: TRBD1 (5 bases). Trimming removed 6 bases from V and 0 bases from J, with 11 bases in between. This CDR3 is 14 amino acids long. Germline V gene sequence: CDR1 SGHTA, CDR2 FQGNSA. The CDR3 loop reads CASSRRGPNYGYTF. As DNA, the CDR3 is TGTGCCAGCAGTAGGAGGGGTCCTAACTATGGCTACACCTTC.

The chain uses TRBV23-1 and TRBJ2-3; 11 bases are a match to TRBD2. TRBV23-1 is treated as an ORF (open reading frame) with a function not yet certain. The J segment lost 0 bases and the V segment lost 6 bases, leaving 2 bases of the junction unmatched. The CDR3 contains 15 residues. The CDR3 DNA reads as TGCGCCAGCAGGATAGCGGGGGGGAGCACAGATACGCAGTATTTT. Translating gives CASRIAGGSTDTQYF.

This chain links TRBV27 with TRBJ2-3; possibly TRBD2 for D (7 bases). Germline V gene sequence: CDR1 MNHEY, CDR2 SMNVEV (reference sequence). This CDR3 has 16 residues. V was pared by 5 bases and J by 4 bases, with 19 bases between. The CDR3: CASSPAGAIRPDTQYF. In DNA, the CDR3 is TGTGCCAGCAGTCCGGCGGGGGCGATAAGGCCAGATACGCAGTATTTT.

This sequence joins TRBV5-1 and TRBJ2-2, with 8 nucleotides matching TRBD1. The CDR3 is made up of 17 amino acids. Germline CDR1 reads SGHRS; CDR2 reads YFSETQ. J lost 3 bases, V lost 4 bases, and 11 bases had no gene match. CDR3 amino acids: CASSLRPTGGDTGELFF. The CDR3 DNA reads as TGCGCCAGCAGCCTAAGGCCCACAGGGGGAGACACCGGGGAGCTGTTTTTT.

V and J are TRBV10-1 and TRBJ2-3; 7 positions match TRBD2. This CDR3 spans 15 amino acids. Losses at the gene ends were 0 bases for V and 1 base for J; bases not matched to a gene: 1. The germline gives CDR1 WNHNN, CDR2 SYGVQD (reference sequence). Here the CDR3 DNA reads TGCGCCAGCAGTGAGTCTGCGGGGGGCACAGATACGCAGTATTTT. Amino acids: CASSESAGGTDTQYF.

The chain combines TRBV19 with TRBJ1-6, with 8 bases identical to TRBD1. V trimming: 6 bases; J trimming: 10 bases; junction bases outside the gene matches: 11. Germline loops: CDR1 LNHDA, CDR2 SQIVND (reference sequence). The CDR3 loop spans 15 amino acids. CDR3 loop: CASRTRTGKISPLHF. The CDR3 nucleotides are TGTGCCAGTAGGACCCGGACAGGGAAAATATCACCCCTCCACTTT.

The sample holds a few counts of this clone. V and J are TRBV30 and TRBJ1-1; the D gene is possibly TRBD1 (5 bases). V was clipped by 3 bases and J by 3 bases, with 14 bases between them. There are 14 residues in the CDR3. CDR1 is GTSNPN, CDR2 SVGIG, per germline (reference sequence). Here the CDR3 DNA reads TGTGCCTGGAGCTCACGCAGGGCAGACACTGAAGCTTTCTTT. Translation: CAWSSRRADTEAFF. Variable domain in full (rest from reference TRBV30 and TRBJ1-1): SQTIHQWPATLVQPVGSPLSLECTVEGTSNPNLYWYRQAAGRGLQLLFYSVGIGQISSEVPQNLSASRPQDRQFILSSKKLLLSDSGFYLCAWSSRRADTEAFFGQGTRLTVV.

The chain links TRBV28 to TRBJ1-1; no firm D call. This CDR3 has 14 amino acids. The germline CDR1 and CDR2 sequences are MDHEN and SYDVKM. V was shortened by 5 bases and J by 7 bases, with 17 bases between the two germline ends. CDR3 nucleotide sequence: TGTGCCAGCAGTCCTTCCTCGGGCCGGGGTGAAGCTTTCTTT. It translates to CASSPSSGRGEAFF.

This chain links TRBV28 with TRBJ1-2; 7 bases are shared with TRBD1. V shed 3 bases and J 7 bases; nucleotides not matched to a gene: 11. CDR3 size: 15 residues. Germline CDR1 is MDHEN and CDR2 is SYDVKM. The CDR3 reads CASSLPLRQGGGYTF. In DNA form, the CDR3 reads TGTGCCAGCAGTTTGCCCCTCCGCCAGGGGGGTGGCTACACCTTC.

The genes are TRBV9 and TRBJ1-6, with 7 bases aligning to TRBD1. Germline V gene sequence: CDR1 SGDLS, CDR2 YYNGEE. The junction had 7 bases not matched to a gene; V was cut back by 3 bases and J by 7 bases. The CDR3 has 15 amino acids. The CDR3 loop reads CASSEFGTVNSPLHF. As DNA, the CDR3 is TGTGCCAGCAGCGAATTTGGGACAGTGAATTCACCCCTCCACTTT.